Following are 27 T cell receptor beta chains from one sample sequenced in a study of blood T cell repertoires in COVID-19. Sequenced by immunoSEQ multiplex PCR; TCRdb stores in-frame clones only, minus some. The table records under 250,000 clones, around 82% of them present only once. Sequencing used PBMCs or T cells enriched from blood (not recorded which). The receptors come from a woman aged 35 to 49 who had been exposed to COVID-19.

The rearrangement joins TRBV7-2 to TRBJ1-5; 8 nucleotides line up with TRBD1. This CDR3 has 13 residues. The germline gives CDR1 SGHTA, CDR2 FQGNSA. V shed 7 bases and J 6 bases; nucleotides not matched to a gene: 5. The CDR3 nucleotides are TGTGCCAGCACTGGACAGGGCGGTCAGCCCCAGCATTTT. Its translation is CASTGQGGQPQHF.

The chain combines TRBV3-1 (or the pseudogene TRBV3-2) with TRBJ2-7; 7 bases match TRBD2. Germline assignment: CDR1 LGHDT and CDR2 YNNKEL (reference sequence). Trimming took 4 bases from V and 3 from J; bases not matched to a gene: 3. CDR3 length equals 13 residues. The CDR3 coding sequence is TGTGCCAGCAGCCTAACGGGGGGCTACGAGCAGTACTTC. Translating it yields CASSLTGGYEQYF.

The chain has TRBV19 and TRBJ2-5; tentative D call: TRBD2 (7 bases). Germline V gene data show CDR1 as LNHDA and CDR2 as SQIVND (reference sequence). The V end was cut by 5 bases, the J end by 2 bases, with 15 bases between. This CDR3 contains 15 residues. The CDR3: CASSDQAGAQETQYF. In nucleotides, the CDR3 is TGTGCCAGTAGTGACCAGGCGGGGGCACAAGAGACCCAGTACTTC.

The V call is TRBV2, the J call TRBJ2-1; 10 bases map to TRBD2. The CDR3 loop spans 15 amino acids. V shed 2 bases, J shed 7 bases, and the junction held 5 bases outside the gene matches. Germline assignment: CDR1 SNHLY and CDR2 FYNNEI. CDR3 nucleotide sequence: TGTGCCAGCAGTGAACTAGCGGGGGTGGTTAATGAGCAGTTCTTC. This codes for CASSELAGVVNEQFF.

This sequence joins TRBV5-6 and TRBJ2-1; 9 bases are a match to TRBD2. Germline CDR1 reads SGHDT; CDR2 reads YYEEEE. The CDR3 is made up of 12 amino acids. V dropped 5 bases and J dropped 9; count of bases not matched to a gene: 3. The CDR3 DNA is TGTGCCAGCAGTTTGACTAGCGGTGAGCAGTTCTTC. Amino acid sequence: CASSLTSGEQFF.

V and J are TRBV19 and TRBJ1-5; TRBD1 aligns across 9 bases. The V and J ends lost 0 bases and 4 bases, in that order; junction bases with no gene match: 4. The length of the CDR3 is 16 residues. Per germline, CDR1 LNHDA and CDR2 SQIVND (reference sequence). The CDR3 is CASSIDRGQGNQPQHF. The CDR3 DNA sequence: TGTGCCAGTAGTATAGATCGGGGACAGGGTAATCAGCCCCAGCATTTT.

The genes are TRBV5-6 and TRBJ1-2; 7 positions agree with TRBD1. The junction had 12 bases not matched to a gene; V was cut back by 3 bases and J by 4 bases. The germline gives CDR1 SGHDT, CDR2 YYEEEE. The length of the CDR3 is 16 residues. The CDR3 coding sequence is TGTGCCAGCAGCTGGGACTGGGGGACAGAGTCCTATGGCTACACCTTC. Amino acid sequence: CASSWDWGTESYGYTF.

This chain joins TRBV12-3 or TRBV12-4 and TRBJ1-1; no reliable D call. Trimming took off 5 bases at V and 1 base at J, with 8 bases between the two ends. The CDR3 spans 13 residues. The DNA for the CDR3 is TGTGCCAGCAGTCCCTCGTGGAACACTGAAGCTTTCTTT. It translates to CASSPSWNTEAFF.

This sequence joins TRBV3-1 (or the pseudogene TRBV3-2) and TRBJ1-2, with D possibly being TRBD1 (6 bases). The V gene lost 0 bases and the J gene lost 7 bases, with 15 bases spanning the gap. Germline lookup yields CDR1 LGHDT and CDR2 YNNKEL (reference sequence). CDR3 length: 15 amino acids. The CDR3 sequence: CASSQERGRGGGYTF. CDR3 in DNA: TGTGCCAGCAGCCAAGAAAGGGGCAGAGGGGGTGGCTACACCTTC.

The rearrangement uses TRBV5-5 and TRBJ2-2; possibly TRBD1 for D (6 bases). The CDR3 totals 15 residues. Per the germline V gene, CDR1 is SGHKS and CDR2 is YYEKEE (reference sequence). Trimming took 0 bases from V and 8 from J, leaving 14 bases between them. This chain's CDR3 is CASSLETTGLGELFF. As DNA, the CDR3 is TGTGCCAGCAGCTTGGAAACTACAGGGTTGGGGGAGCTGTTTTTT.

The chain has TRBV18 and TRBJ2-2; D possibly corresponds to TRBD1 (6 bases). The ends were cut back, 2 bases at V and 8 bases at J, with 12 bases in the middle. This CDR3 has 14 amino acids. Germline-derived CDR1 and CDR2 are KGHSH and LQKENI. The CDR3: CASSPWDKIGELFF. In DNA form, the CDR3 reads TGTGCCAGCTCACCATGGGACAAGATTGGGGAGCTGTTTTTT.

The CDR3 reads CASSPQMTGNNYGYTF. CDR3 DNA sequence: TGTGCCAGCTCACCCCAGATGACAGGGAATAACTATGGCTACACCTTC. This chain joins TRBV18 and TRBJ1-2; TRBD1 agrees at 7 bases. CDR1 KGHSH and CDR2 LQKENI come from the germline V gene. V gave up 3 bases and J gave up 1 base; unmatched junction bases: 8. The CDR3 consists of 16 residues. Drawing the rest from reference TRBV18 and TRBJ1-2, the complete variable domain is NAGVMQNPRHLVRRRGQEARLRCSPMKGHSHVYWYRQLPEEGLKFMVYLQKENIIDESGMPKERFSAEFPKEGPSILRIQQVVRGDSAAYFCASSPQMTGNNYGYTFGSGTRLTVV.

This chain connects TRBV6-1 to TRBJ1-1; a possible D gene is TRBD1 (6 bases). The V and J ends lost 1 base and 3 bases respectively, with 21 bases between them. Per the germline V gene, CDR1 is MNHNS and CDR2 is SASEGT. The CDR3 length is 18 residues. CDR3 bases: TGTGCCAGCAGTGAAGGCTGGCTCGGACAGTCGAATTACACTGAAGCTTTCTTT. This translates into CASSEGWLGQSNYTEAFF.

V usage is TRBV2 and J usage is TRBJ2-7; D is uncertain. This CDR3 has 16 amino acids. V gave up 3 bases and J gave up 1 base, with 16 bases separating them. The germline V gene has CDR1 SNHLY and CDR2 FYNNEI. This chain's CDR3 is CASSEAVSHYSYEQYF. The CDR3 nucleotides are TGTGCCAGCAGTGAGGCGGTCTCACACTATTCCTACGAGCAGTACTTC.

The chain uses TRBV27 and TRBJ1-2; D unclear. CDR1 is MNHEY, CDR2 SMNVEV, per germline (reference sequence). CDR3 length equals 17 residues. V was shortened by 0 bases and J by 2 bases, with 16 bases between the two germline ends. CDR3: CASSLSIGVVMNYGYTF. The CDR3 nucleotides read TGTGCCAGCAGTTTATCGATCGGGGTAGTGATGAACTATGGCTACACCTTC.

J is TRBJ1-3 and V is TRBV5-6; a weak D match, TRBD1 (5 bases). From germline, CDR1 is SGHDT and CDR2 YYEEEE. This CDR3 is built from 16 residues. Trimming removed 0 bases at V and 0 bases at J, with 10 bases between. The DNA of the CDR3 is TGTGCCAGCAGCTTGGTGGCAGGGCCCTCTGGAAACACCATATATTTT. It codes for CASSLVAGPSGNTIYF.

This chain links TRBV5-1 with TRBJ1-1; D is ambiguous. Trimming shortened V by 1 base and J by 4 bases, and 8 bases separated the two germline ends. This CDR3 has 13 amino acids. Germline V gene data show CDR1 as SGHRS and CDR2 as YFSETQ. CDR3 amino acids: CASSLLAGTEAFF. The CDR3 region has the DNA TGCGCCAGCAGCTTGTTGGCGGGCACTGAAGCTTTCTTT.

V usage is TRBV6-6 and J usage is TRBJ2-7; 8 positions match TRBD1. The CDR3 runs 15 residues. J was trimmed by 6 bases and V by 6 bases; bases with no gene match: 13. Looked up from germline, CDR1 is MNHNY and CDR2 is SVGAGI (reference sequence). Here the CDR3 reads CASSRSDRVRVEQYF. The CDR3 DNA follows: TGTGCCAGCAGCCGCTCGGACAGGGTACGAGTCGAGCAGTACTTC.

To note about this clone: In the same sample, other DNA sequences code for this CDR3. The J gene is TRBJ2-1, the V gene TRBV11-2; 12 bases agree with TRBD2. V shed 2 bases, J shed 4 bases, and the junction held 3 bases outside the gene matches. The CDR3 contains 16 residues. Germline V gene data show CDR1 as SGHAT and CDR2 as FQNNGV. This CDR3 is CASSLRLAGVYNEQFF. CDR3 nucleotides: TGTGCCAGCAGCTTACGACTAGCGGGAGTGTACAATGAGCAGTTCTTC.

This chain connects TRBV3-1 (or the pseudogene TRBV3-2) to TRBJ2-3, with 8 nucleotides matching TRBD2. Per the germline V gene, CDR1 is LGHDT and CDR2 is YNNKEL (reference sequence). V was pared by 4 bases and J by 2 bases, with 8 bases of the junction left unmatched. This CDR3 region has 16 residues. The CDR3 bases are TGTGCCAGCAGCCGCTTCAGCGGGAGCACCACAGATACGCAGTATTTT. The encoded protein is CASSRFSGSTTDTQYF.

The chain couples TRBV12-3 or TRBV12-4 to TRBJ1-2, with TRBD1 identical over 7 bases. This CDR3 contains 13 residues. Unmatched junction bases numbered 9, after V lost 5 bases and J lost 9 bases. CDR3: CASSLGQVISYTF. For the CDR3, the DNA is TGTGCCAGCAGTCTCGGACAGGTTATTAGCTACACCTTC.

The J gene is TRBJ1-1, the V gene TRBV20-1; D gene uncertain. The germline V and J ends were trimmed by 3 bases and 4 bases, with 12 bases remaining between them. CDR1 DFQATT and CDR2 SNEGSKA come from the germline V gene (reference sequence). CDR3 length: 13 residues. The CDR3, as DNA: TGCAGTGCTAGTTCCACTTTGAGCACTGAAGCTTTCTTT. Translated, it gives CSASSTLSTEAFF.

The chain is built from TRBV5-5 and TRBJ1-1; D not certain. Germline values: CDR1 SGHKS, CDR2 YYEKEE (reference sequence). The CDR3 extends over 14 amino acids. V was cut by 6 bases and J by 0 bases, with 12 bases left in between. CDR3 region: CASTIIQVNTEAFF. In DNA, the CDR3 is TGTGCCAGCACCATAATACAAGTGAACACTGAAGCTTTCTTT. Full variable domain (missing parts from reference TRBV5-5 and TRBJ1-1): DAGVTQSPTHLIKTRGQQVTLRCSPISGHKSVSWYQQVLGQGPQFIFQYYEKEERGRGNFPDRFSARQFPNYSSELNVNALLLGDSALYLCASTIIQVNTEAFFGQGTRLTVV.

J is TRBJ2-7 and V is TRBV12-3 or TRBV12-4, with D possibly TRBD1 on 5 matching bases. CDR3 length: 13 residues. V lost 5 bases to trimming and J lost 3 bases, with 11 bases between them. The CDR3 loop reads CASSPQGYYEQYF. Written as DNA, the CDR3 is TGTGCCAGCAGTCCCCAGGGCTACTACGAGCAGTACTTC.

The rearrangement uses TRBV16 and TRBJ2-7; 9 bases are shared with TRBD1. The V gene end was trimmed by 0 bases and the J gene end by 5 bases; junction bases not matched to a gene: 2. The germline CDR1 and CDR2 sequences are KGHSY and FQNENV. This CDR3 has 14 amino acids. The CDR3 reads CASSQSYRGHEQYF. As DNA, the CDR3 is TGTGCCAGCAGCCAATCTTACAGGGGGCACGAGCAGTACTTC.

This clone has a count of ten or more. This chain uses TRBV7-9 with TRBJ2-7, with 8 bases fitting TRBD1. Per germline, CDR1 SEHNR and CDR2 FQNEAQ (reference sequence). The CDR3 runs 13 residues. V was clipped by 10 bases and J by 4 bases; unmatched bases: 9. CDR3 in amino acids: CATRTGLEYEQYF. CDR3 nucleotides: TGTGCCACCAGGACAGGGCTGGAATACGAGCAGTACTTC.

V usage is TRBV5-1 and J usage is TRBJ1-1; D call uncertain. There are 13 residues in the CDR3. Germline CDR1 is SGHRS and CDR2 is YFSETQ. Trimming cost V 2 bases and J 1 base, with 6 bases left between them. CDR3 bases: TGCGCCAGCAGCTTAGAGGGGAACACTGAAGCTTTCTTT. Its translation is CASSLEGNTEAFF.